This T cell receptor beta chain emerged from a study of Graves' ophthalmopathy and Graves' hyperthyroidism. CDR3 regions of TCR beta were amplified from RNA transcripts. The first round was an RT-PCR with HTBI primers, and the second round was a multiplex PCR. TCRdb re-analysed the multiplex PCR reads in MiXCR, keeping a single row per CDR3 protein. The data hold about 740,000 distinct CDR3 sequences, with approximately 40% observed a single time. Study-level points and caveats: Blood also harbored most expanded thyroid clonotypes above 0.001 frequency.

Ophthalmopathic donors had moderate-to-severe activity, CAS ≥3 and NOSPECS ≥4, with disease that had lasted under 3 months. About this clonotype: No antigen is known for it.

The sequencing input was peripheral blood. The sequence derives from an adult man with Graves' ophthalmopathy.

CDR3 sequence (DNA): TGTGCCAGCAATAGACTAGCGGGGGGTCGAGAGACCCAGTACTTC. Its protein product is CASNRLAGGRETQYF. The chain employs TRBV2 and TRBJ2-5, with TRBD2 matching 13 bases. V lost 7 bases to trimming and J lost 4 bases; unmatched junction nucleotides: 6. The CDR3 covers 15 residues. Germline V lookup: CDR1 SNHLY, CDR2 FYNNEI.